Shown below are 15 T cell receptor beta chains from a single sample sequenced in a study of blood T cell repertoires in COVID-19. Measured with immunoSEQ multiplex PCR; TCRdb has only the in-frame clones, and not every one. This table holds about 110,000 clones, 69% found once. The sequenced material came from peripheral blood. The receptors derive from an elderly man with acute or convalescent COVID-19.

The rearrangement joins TRBV28 to TRBJ2-3, with 7 positions matching TRBD2. Germline values: CDR1 MDHEN, CDR2 SYDVKM. Losses at the gene ends were 3 bases for V and 2 bases for J; bases not matched to a gene: 5. There are 15 residues in the CDR3. The CDR3 DNA follows: TGTGCCAGCAGTTTTTTTCTAGCGGACACAGATACGCAGTATTTT. Its translation is CASSFFLADTDTQYF.

This chain links TRBV19 with TRBJ2-5; TRBD1 is a possible D gene (5 bases). The CDR3 runs 16 residues. V lost 3 bases and J 4 bases, leaving 18 bases between the germline ends. Per germline, CDR1 LNHDA and CDR2 SQIVND (reference sequence). CDR3 protein: CASSMATEGARETQYF. The DNA of the CDR3 is TGTGCCAGTAGTATGGCGACAGAAGGGGCGAGAGAGACCCAGTACTTC.

The chain uses TRBV28 and TRBJ2-3; a possible D gene is TRBD1 (6 bases). Looked up from germline, CDR1 is MDHEN and CDR2 is SYDVKM. With 6 bases removed from V and 3 bases from J, the gap between germline ends came to 16 bases. CDR3 length: 15 residues. CDR3 nucleotide sequence: TGTGCCAGCAGCTTTCCCGGACAGAAAACAGATACGCAGTATTTT. It specifies CASSFPGQKTDTQYF.

The CDR3 loop reads CASSVGGVLETQYF. CDR3 DNA: TGTGCCAGCAGCGTGGGGGGAGTTTTAGAGACCCAGTACTTC. The chain employs TRBV28 and TRBJ2-5, with D perhaps TRBD2 (6 bases). The CDR3 contains 14 residues. The germline V and J ends were trimmed by 6 bases and 4 bases, with 15 bases remaining between them. CDR1 is MDHEN and CDR2 is SYDVKM in the germline V gene.

The chain carries TRBV29-1 and TRBJ1-2; D gene uncertain. Germline V gene sequence: CDR1 SQVTM, CDR2 ANQGSEA. V lost 3 bases and J 8 bases, leaving 10 bases between the germline ends. The CDR3 is 11 residues long. The CDR3: CSVDFTQGYTF. The DNA of the CDR3 is TGCAGCGTTGATTTCACGCAGGGCTACACCTTC.

This chain uses TRBV5-1 with TRBJ2-1; 8 nucleotides agree with TRBD1. The ends lost 6 bases at V and 8 bases at J; junction bases unmatched: 10. Germline V gene sequence: CDR1 SGHRS, CDR2 YFSETQ. This CDR3 has 14 residues. The CDR3 DNA follows: TGCGCCAGCACTCCCGGGACAGGTTATCATGAGCAGTTCTTC. It is translated as CASTPGTGYHEQFF.

This clone was counted between two and nine times. The chain links TRBV30 to TRBJ1-4, with D possibly being TRBD1 (6 bases). Per the germline V gene, CDR1 is GTSNPN and CDR2 is SVGIG (reference sequence). There are 12 residues in the CDR3. With 1 base removed from V and 11 bases from J, the gap between germline ends came to 11 bases. The CDR3, as DNA: TGTGCCTGGAGTGGTCAAGGGGGTAAACTGTTTTTT. Its translation is CAWSGQGGKLFF. The variable domain in full, completed from reference TRBV30 and TRBJ1-4, reads SQTIHQWPATLVQPVGSPLSLECTVEGTSNPNLYWYRQAAGRGLQLLFYSVGIGQISSEVPQNLSASRPQDRQFILSSKKLLLSDSGFYLCAWSGQGGKLFFGSGTQLSVL.

The CDR3 nucleotides are TGTGCCAGCAGTGAGTTAGCGGGTACCGGGGAGCTGTTTTTT. Its translation: CASSELAGTGELFF. V is TRBV2 and J is TRBJ2-2; TRBD2 matches 7 bases. The CDR3 sequence is 14 residues long. Losses at the gene ends were 3 bases for V and 5 bases for J; bases not matched to a gene: 3. Germline loops: CDR1 SNHLY, CDR2 FYNNEI.

V and J are TRBV5-1 and TRBJ1-1; D possibly corresponds to TRBD1 (6 bases). The ends were cut back, 0 bases at V and 8 bases at J, with 17 bases in the middle. CDR1 is SGHRS, CDR2 YFSETQ, per germline. CDR3 length equals 15 residues. This CDR3 reads CASSLGGPTLGEAFF. The DNA of the CDR3 is TGCGCCAGCAGCTTGGGGGGGCCCACCTTAGGGGAAGCTTTCTTT.

The V call is TRBV6-5, the J call TRBJ2-1, with unresolved D. The CDR3 runs to 15 residues. The V and J ends lost 6 bases and 3 bases respectively, with 15 bases between them. Per the germline V gene, CDR1 is MNHEY and CDR2 is SVGAGI. The CDR3 sequence: CASRAERPSYNEQFF. The CDR3, as DNA: TGTGCCAGCAGGGCCGAGCGACCAAGCTACAATGAGCAGTTCTTC.

The V gene is TRBV9, the J gene TRBJ2-3; TRBD1 agrees at 9 bases. The CDR3 totals 16 residues. Germline CDR1 reads SGDLS; CDR2 reads YYNGEE. V lost 4 bases and J lost 1; bases outside the gene matches: 7. The CDR3 loop is CASSLRGTGRTDTQYF. CDR3 DNA: TGTGCCAGCAGCCTCCGGGGGACAGGGCGCACAGATACGCAGTATTTT.

This clone appeared many times. The V and J genes are TRBV6-5 and TRBJ1-2; D unresolved. The CDR3 loop spans 13 amino acids. Trimming left V 6 bases short and J 4 bases short, with 12 bases between. Germline V gives CDR1 MNHEY, CDR2 SVGAGI. CDR3 sequence: CASSHRESYGYTF. Written as DNA, the CDR3 is TGTGCCAGCAGCCACCGAGAAAGCTATGGCTACACCTTC.

V is TRBV6-2 or TRBV6-3 and J is TRBJ2-5; 7 bases line up with TRBD1. V gave up 7 bases and J gave up 4 bases; unmatched junction bases: 12. Per the germline V gene, CDR1 is MNHEY and CDR2 is SVGEGT. CDR3 length equals 15 residues. The CDR3 sequence: CASTPMRGPRETQYF. The CDR3 DNA follows: TGTGCCAGCACCCCGATGAGGGGGCCCCGAGAGACCCAGTACTTC.

The chain couples TRBV19 to TRBJ2-5; 12 bases align to TRBD1. J lost 4 bases, V lost 8 bases, and 8 bases had no gene match. The CDR3 covers 15 residues. Germline loops: CDR1 LNHDA, CDR2 SQIVND (reference sequence). The CDR3 region has the DNA TGTGCCAGTGCCCCGGGACAGGGGGCCTTAGAGACCCAGTACTTC. Its protein is CASAPGQGALETQYF.

The rearrangement uses TRBV28 and TRBJ2-7; TRBD2 aligns across 8 bases. V lost 8 bases to trimming and J lost 1 base; unmatched junction nucleotides: 10. This CDR3 has 15 residues. From germline, CDR1 is MDHEN and CDR2 SYDVKM. Written as DNA, the CDR3 is TGTGCCAGCGGATCCGGGACTAGTCGGTCCTACGAGCAGTACTTC. Its translation is CASGSGTSRSYEQYF.